The T cell receptor (beta chain) under discussion was sequenced for a study of T cell repertoires in cytomegalovirus infection. The wider study: As its CMV epitopes, the study selected recently identified HLA-C-restricted and well-studied HLA-B-restricted targets. Matching HLA type, along with CMV infection, was indicated by public TCR beta signatures. General study findings and limits: In two of eight donors, the top clonotype was HLA-C-restricted CMV-specific. Adding up the frequency of public TCR beta families identified people who carried CMV plus the relevant HLA.

TCRdb ran MiXCR on the reads and lists one entry per CDR3 protein. Among roughly 120,000 distinct CDR3 sequences listed, about 30% were seen once. This clonotype was picked up a small number of times. As yet, its antigen is unknown. V lost 3 bases, J lost 5 bases, and 8 bases lay in between. The CDR3 consists of 13 residues. CDR1 is MNHNS and CDR2 is SASEGT in the germline V gene. This chain connects TRBV6-1 to TRBJ2-4; unclear D gene. The source material was CD8+ T cells from cultured PBMCs, sampled from culture after CMV antigen stimulation. The source is a human donor in good health (CMV status not recorded). Some clones in this sample may be carry-over from other donors' samples. CDR3 in DNA: TGTGCCAGCAGTGAGGGGTTTGAAAACATTCAGTACTTC. Encoded protein: CASSEGFENIQYF.